This T cell receptor (beta chain) was recorded in a study of human T cells and chemical hapten exposure. Many counts were recorded for this clonotype. A single record per CDR3 protein comes from TCRdb applying MiXCR to the RACE reads. The sample yields about 120,000 distinct CDR3 sequences, roughly 13% seen once. From germline, CDR1 is MNHEY and CDR2 SVGAGI. The CDR3 length is 17 residues. Trimming removed 1 base at V and 5 bases at J, with 20 bases between. Time point defined: patch test 1, 2 weeks after DPC sensitization. Treatment denoted: therapeutic diphenylcyclopropenone sensitization with weekly scalp DPC. Alopecia patients deemed DPC-suitable, aged 18 to 70, excluding pregnancy.

The chain joins TRBV6-5 to TRBJ2-5, with a weak D call TRBD2 (6 bases). The TCR sequence derives from a man younger than 35 with alopecia areata. Some clones in this sample may be carry-over from other donors' samples. The sequencing here drew on whole blood, taken in connection with sensitization to the hapten diphenylcyclopropenone (DPC). CDR3 DNA: TGTGCCAGCAGTTACTTATACTCCGGGACTCCAAGTGAGACCCAGTACTTC. As protein: CASSYLYSGTPSETQYF.